The 24 T cell receptor beta chains reported below all come from one sample, sequenced in a study of identical twins. From the 5' RACE reads, TCRdb called clonotypes with MiXCR, one entry per CDR3 protein. The table shows 650,000 to 800,000 distinct CDR3 sequences, with around 8.3% occurring only once. In addition, the sample was reused for a study of yellow fever vaccine responses in identical twins.

The sequenced sample was PBMCs. The receptors derive from a woman aged 18-29 years in good health.

The chain combines TRBV12-3 or TRBV12-4 with TRBJ1-1, with TRBD1 matching over 8 bases. The CDR3 length is 15 residues. V lost 5 bases, J lost 5 bases, and 10 bases stayed unmatched. The CDR3 reads CASSLLTGGGTEAFF. The CDR3 DNA follows: TGTGCCAGCAGTCTCCTAACAGGGGGAGGGACTGAAGCTTTCTTT.

This clonotype was seen ten or more times. The rearrangement joins TRBV12-3 or TRBV12-4 to TRBJ2-1, with TRBD2 as a possible D gene (6 bases). The CDR3 is 12 residues long. V lost 2 bases, J lost 12 bases, and 11 bases lay in between. The CDR3 here is CASSLRGFWQFF. DNA for the CDR3: TGTGCCAGCAGTTTACGGGGGTTTTGGCAGTTCTTC.

This clonotype was counted a few times. The V and J genes are TRBV7-8 and TRBJ2-3; the D is unclear. The CDR3 is 13 residues long. Germline CDR1 and CDR2: SGHVS and FQNEAQ. Trimming removed 5 bases from V and 0 bases from J, with 6 bases in between. CDR3 sequence (DNA): TGTGCCAGCAGCACCGATAGCACAGATACGCAGTATTTT. It yields the protein CASSTDSTDTQYF.

This clonotype was found a few times. The chain has TRBV11-3 and TRBJ2-5; unclear D gene. Germline CDR1 is SGHNT and CDR2 is YENEEA. Trimming stripped 3 bases from V and 5 bases from J, with 7 bases between. There are 12 residues in the CDR3. The CDR3 nucleotides read TGTGCCAGCAGCTTCAGTCCGGAGACCCAGTACTTC. Its translation is CASSFSPETQYF.

This chain links TRBV28 with TRBJ2-2, with 8 bases fitting TRBD1. From germline, CDR1 is MDHEN and CDR2 SYDVKM. CDR3 length: 16 amino acids. V shed 4 bases and J 5 bases; nucleotides not matched to a gene: 9. Written as DNA, the CDR3 is TGTGCCAGCAGTTCCCCTTACAGGGGGTGGACCGGGGAGCTGTTTTTT. Residues: CASSSPYRGWTGELFF.

The chain carries TRBV7-2 and TRBJ2-5; 9 bases are shared with TRBD1. With V trimmed by 5 bases and J by 4 bases, 5 bases remained unmatched. Germline loops: CDR1 SGHTA, CDR2 FQGNSA. The CDR3 runs to 14 residues. This CDR3 is CASSTGQGAETQYF. CDR3 nucleotide sequence: TGTGCCAGCAGCACGGGACAGGGTGCAGAGACCCAGTACTTC.

This clonotype has more than one count but fewer than ten. The J gene is TRBJ2-3, the V gene TRBV9; 11 nucleotides match TRBD2. Per germline, CDR1 SGDLS and CDR2 YYNGEE. This CDR3 has 14 residues. The J segment lost 6 bases and the V segment lost 0 bases, leaving 0 bases of the junction unmatched. CDR3 coding DNA: TGTGCCAGCAGCGTAGGACTAGCGGGGGATACGCAGTATTTT. Amino acid sequence: CASSVGLAGDTQYF.

The chain joins TRBV4-1 to TRBJ2-3; D is possibly TRBD1 (6 bases). The CDR3 spans 15 residues. The germline CDR1 and CDR2 sequences are MGHRA and YSYEKL. Trimming cost V 2 bases and J 5 bases, with 14 bases left between them. In DNA, the CDR3 is TGCGCCAGCAGCCAAACACAGGGTTGGGGAGATACGCAGTATTTT. Translating gives CASSQTQGWGDTQYF.

This clonotype was counted a few times. The chain links TRBV20-1 to TRBJ2-1; D not resolved. The CDR3 length is 10 residues. V gave up 3 bases and J gave up 8 bases, with 5 bases separating them. Germline V CDR1 and CDR2: DFQATT, SNEGSKA (reference sequence). CDR3 amino acids: CSARADEQFF. For the CDR3, the DNA is TGCAGTGCTAGGGCGGATGAGCAGTTCTTC.

Only a few counts were recorded for this clonotype. The genes are TRBV29-1 and TRBJ2-1; no clear D. The CDR3 loop spans 12 amino acids. In germline, CDR1 is SQVTM, CDR2 ANQGSEA. Trimming took 1 base from V and 12 from J, leaving 13 bases between them. CDR3 sequence reads: CSVEGRILGQFF. CDR3 nucleotides: TGCAGCGTTGAAGGCAGGATCCTGGGGCAGTTCTTC.

This clonotype was detected many times. The rearrangement uses TRBV5-1 and TRBJ1-2; no definite D call. This CDR3 contains 14 residues. V was pared by 0 bases and J by 4 bases, with 10 bases between. The germline V gene encodes CDR1 SGHRS and CDR2 YFSETQ. CDR3 protein: CASSLVGEAYGYTF. The CDR3 region has the DNA TGCGCCAGCAGCTTGGTCGGGGAAGCCTATGGCTACACCTTC. Using reference TRBV5-1 and TRBJ1-2 for the parts outside the CDR3, the full variable domain is KAGVTQTPRYLIKTRGQQVTLSCSPISGHRSVSWYQQTPGQGLQFLFEYFSETQRNKGNFPGRFSGRQFSNSRSEMNVSTLELGDSALYLCASSLVGEAYGYTFGSGTRLTVV.

This clonotype was found a few times. The chain combines TRBV12-3 or TRBV12-4 with TRBJ2-2, with 8 bases that match TRBD2. V lost 6 bases and J lost 4; bases outside the gene matches: 7. The CDR3 contains 15 residues. CDR3 region: CASRRPGTSTGELFF. In DNA form, the CDR3 reads TGTGCCAGCAGACGTCCCGGGACTAGCACCGGGGAGCTGTTTTTT.

The chain uses TRBV7-6 and TRBJ2-3; 8 bases agree with TRBD1. The CDR3 sequence is 15 residues long. CDR1 is SGHVS, CDR2 FNYEAQ, per germline. With V trimmed by 5 bases and J by 5 bases, 9 bases remained unmatched. This CDR3 reads CASSANQGAGDTQYF. The CDR3 DNA follows: TGTGCCAGCAGCGCCAACCAGGGGGCGGGAGATACGCAGTATTTT. Full variable domain (rest looked up from reference TRBV7-6 and TRBJ2-3): GAGVSQSPRYKVTKRGQDVALRCDPISGHVSLYWYRQALGQGPEFLTYFNYEAQQDKSGLPNDRFSAERPEGSISTLTIQRTEQRDSAMYRCASSANQGAGDTQYFGPGTRLTVL.

The V gene is TRBV11-1, the J gene TRBJ2-7; 8 bases match TRBD2. The CDR3 is 18 amino acids. Per the germline V gene, CDR1 is SGHAT and CDR2 is FQDESV (reference sequence). Losses at the gene ends were 3 bases for V and 2 bases for J; bases not matched to a gene: 15. The CDR3 DNA is TGTGCCAGCAGCTTTCGAAGCGGGGGTAGCGGGACAACCTACGAGCAGTACTTC. Translating gives CASSFRSGGSGTTYEQYF. Drawing the rest from reference TRBV11-1 and TRBJ2-7, the complete variable domain is EAEVAQSPRYKITEKSQAVAFWCDPISGHATLYWYRQILGQGPELLVQFQDESVVDDSQLPKDRFSAERLKGVDSTLKIQPAELGDSAMYLCASSFRSGGSGTTYEQYFGPGTRLTVT.

The chain recombines TRBV11-3 with TRBJ2-1, with no clear D. Trimming took 1 base from V and 4 from J, leaving 11 bases between them. There are 15 residues in the CDR3. The germline V gene has CDR1 SGHNT and CDR2 YENEEA. The CDR3 DNA sequence: TGTGCCAGCAGCTTAGGGGATGGGCAGTACAATGAGCAGTTCTTC. This translates into CASSLGDGQYNEQFF.

This clonotype was seen a handful of times. V gene TRBV20-1 combines with J gene TRBJ2-7; 8 nucleotides match TRBD2. V was clipped by 0 bases and J by 1 base; unmatched bases: 8. The CDR3 loop spans 16 amino acids. Germline V gene sequence: CDR1 DFQATT, CDR2 SNEGSKA (reference sequence). CDR3 DNA sequence: TGCAGTGCTAGAGATTCAAATAGCGGGGATTCCTACGAGCAGTACTTC. It encodes CSARDSNSGDSYEQYF.

In this sample, this clonotype turned up a few times. The chain combines TRBV4-3 with TRBJ2-7, with D perhaps matching TRBD2 (6 bases). The V gene's germline CDR1 is LGHNA and CDR2 YSLEER. Trimming left V 0 bases short and J 6 bases short, with 18 bases between. The CDR3 is 16 residues long. The CDR3 region has the DNA TGCGCCAGCAGCCAAGATTTCGCGGGGTGGAAGAGCGAGCAGTACTTC. Its protein is CASSQDFAGWKSEQYF.

At least ten counts were recorded for this clonotype. The gene calls are TRBV9 and TRBJ2-7, with D possibly TRBD2 on 6 matching bases. Germline-derived CDR1 and CDR2 are SGDLS and YYNGEE. There are 15 residues in the CDR3. Trimming pared 0 bases from V and 0 bases from J, leaving 10 bases between. DNA of the CDR3: TGTGCCAGCAGCGTAGGGGACTCCCCCTCCTACGAGCAGTACTTC. It translates to CASSVGDSPSYEQYF.

The chain combines TRBV5-1 with TRBJ2-7; TRBD1 or TRBD2 may be the D gene (5 bases each). Between the trimmed V and J ends, which lost 3 bases and 0 bases, there was a span of 16 bases. This CDR3 region has 16 residues. Germline assignment: CDR1 SGHRS and CDR2 YFSETQ. The CDR3 here is CASSSWDRQSSYEQYF. The CDR3 DNA follows: TGCGCCAGCAGCTCTTGGGACCGACAAAGCTCCTACGAGCAGTACTTC.

This clonotype showed up many times. V is TRBV5-5 and J is TRBJ2-7; tentatively, D is TRBD1 (6 bases). Trimming cost V 5 bases and J 3 bases, with 12 bases left between them. The germline V gene encodes CDR1 SGHKS and CDR2 YYEKEE (reference sequence). The CDR3 loop spans 13 amino acids. In DNA form, the CDR3 reads TGTGCCAGCAGTTTTCAGGGGTTCTACGAGCAGTACTTC. Amino acids: CASSFQGFYEQYF.

This clonotype showed up just a few times. The chain employs TRBV10-3 and TRBJ1-5; 7 bases match TRBD1. Per the germline V gene, CDR1 is ENHRY and CDR2 is SYGVKD. J lost 1 base, V lost 2 bases, and 5 bases had no gene match. This CDR3 region has 16 residues. In nucleotides, the CDR3 is TGTGCCATCAGTGAGATGGGGACAGCCAGCAATCAGCCCCAGCATTTT. Translating gives CAISEMGTASNQPQHF.

This clonotype was seen more than once but under ten times. This chain links TRBV20-1 with TRBJ2-1; 11 bases fit TRBD2. The trim removed 5 bases at V and 6 bases at J, leaving 3 bases unmatched. CDR1 is DFQATT, CDR2 SNEGSKA, per germline (reference sequence). CDR3 size: 13 residues. The CDR3 coding sequence is TGCAGTGCTCCGACTAGCGGGACCAATGAGCAGTTCTTC. Translation gives CSAPTSGTNEQFF.

This clonotype showed up just a few times. The gene calls are TRBV2 and TRBJ1-6; perhaps TRBD1 as D (5 bases). V was shortened by 6 bases and J by 7 bases, with 7 bases between the two germline ends. CDR3 length: 12 amino acids. Germline values: CDR1 SNHLY, CDR2 FYNNEI. DNA for the CDR3: TGTGCCAGCAGGACAGCCAATTCACCCCTCCACTTT. It translates to CASRTANSPLHF.

This clonotype turned up a few times. At one end the junction does not follow the germline gene, possibly because of a read error. V usage is TRBV5-1 and J usage is TRBJ2-5; TRBD2 agrees at 11 bases. Per germline, CDR1 SGHRS and CDR2 YFSETQ. There are 14 residues in the CDR3. This chain's CDR3 is CASQPGLAVETQYF. In nucleotides, the CDR3 is TGCGCCAGCCAACCGGGACTAGCGGTGGAGACGCAGTACTTC.